This TCR beta chain was found in a study of CD8 T cells in Susac syndrome. The V gene's germline CDR1 is SNHLY and CDR2 FYNNEI. The germline V and J ends were trimmed by 7 bases and 4 bases, with 8 bases remaining between them. The CDR3 is 13 residues long. When the RNA was reverse transcribed, random hexamers were used with an input of about 0.5 to 1 ug. MiXCR was run by TCRdb on the immunoSEQ multiplex PCR reads, yielding one entry per CDR3 protein. The data show 150,000 or so distinct CDR3 sequences, roughly 94% seen once. V gene TRBV2 combines with J gene TRBJ1-6; D is possibly TRBD1 (6 bases). Sample: CD4+ T cells from PBMCs. The TCR originated in a human donor with Susac syndrome. In DNA, the CDR3 is TGTGCCAGCACTGGGACATATAATTCACCCCTCCACTTT. Translation gives CASTGTYNSPLHF.